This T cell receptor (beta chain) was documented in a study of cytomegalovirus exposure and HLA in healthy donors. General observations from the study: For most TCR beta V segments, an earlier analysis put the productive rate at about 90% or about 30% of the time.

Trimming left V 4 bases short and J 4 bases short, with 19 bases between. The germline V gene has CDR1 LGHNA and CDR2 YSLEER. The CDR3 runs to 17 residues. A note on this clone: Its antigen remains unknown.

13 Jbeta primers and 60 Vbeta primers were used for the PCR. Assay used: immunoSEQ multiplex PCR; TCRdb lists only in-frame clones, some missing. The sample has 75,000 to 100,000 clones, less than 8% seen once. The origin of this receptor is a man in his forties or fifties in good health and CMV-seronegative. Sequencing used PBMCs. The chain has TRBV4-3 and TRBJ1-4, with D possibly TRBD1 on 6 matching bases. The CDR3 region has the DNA TGCGCCAGCAGCCGCACGGGGCCCGGACAGCATAATGAAAAACTGTTTTTT. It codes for CASSRTGPGQHNEKLFF.